This TCR beta chain was identified during a study of T cell responses to AZD1222 COVID-19 vaccine. Profiled with immunoSEQ multiplex PCR; TCRdb holds only in-frame clones, not every one. Among more than 95,000 clones, 75% to 90% were seen once, and the ten largest hold approximately 7%. Germline CDR1 is SGHNT and CDR2 is YYREEE (reference sequence). CDR3 length: 15 amino acids. After removal of 3 bases from V and 6 bases from J, the junction contained 6 bases not matched to a gene. This clonotype originated in an adult in good health. The rearrangement uses TRBV5-4 and TRBJ2-3, with TRBD1 matching 11 bases. Sequences were derived from peripheral blood, sampled on day 0 of AZD1222 vaccination. DNA of the CDR3: TGTGCCAGCAGCTCGGACAGGGGGCGAGGTGATACGCAGTATTTT. This codes for CASSSDRGRGDTQYF.